What follows are 25 T cell receptor beta chains derived from one specimen sequenced in a study of chemoradiotherapy in HPV16-positive cancers. Assay: immunoSEQ multiplex PCR; the TCRdb copy retains only in-frame clones and omits some. The sample contains about 20,000 clones, about 90% of which appear only once. The sequencing here drew on blood, taken from a patient who underwent chemoradiotherapy. These receptors came from a human donor with HPV-associated anogenital cancer.

The V gene is TRBV7-2, the J gene TRBJ1-5; 8 bases align to TRBD1. There are 14 residues in the CDR3. The trim removed 1 base at V and 8 bases at J, leaving 4 bases unmatched. Germline loops: CDR1 SGHTA, CDR2 FQGNSA. CDR3 in amino acids: CASSLGTGSKPQHF. The CDR3 DNA reads TGTGCCAGCAGCTTAGGGACAGGGTCTAAGCCCCAGCATTTT.

The V call is TRBV4-1, the J call TRBJ1-4; 7 nucleotides align to TRBD1. The J segment lost 4 bases and the V segment lost 2 bases, leaving 7 bases of the junction unmatched. The CDR3 totals 16 residues. CDR1 and CDR2 from the germline V gene are MGHRA and YSYEKL. The CDR3 spells CASSQPRGGYNEKLFF. CDR3 DNA sequence: TGCGCCAGCAGCCAACCCAGGGGGGGGTATAATGAAAAACTGTTTTTT.

This clone was observed a single time. The V and J genes are TRBV5-5 and TRBJ1-1; D unclear. The CDR3 is 13 residues long. Germline CDR1 reads SGHKS; CDR2 reads YYEKEE (reference sequence). V was cut by 1 base and J by 2 bases, with 6 bases left in between. The CDR3 DNA is TGTGCCAGCAGCTTGTCCACCAACACTGAAGCTTTCTTT. This sequence encodes CASSLSTNTEAFF.

The chain has TRBV2 and TRBJ1-5; D uncertain. V lost 6 bases, J lost 1 base, and 10 bases lay in between. CDR3 length: 14 residues. The germline gives CDR1 SNHLY, CDR2 FYNNEI. The CDR3 sequence: CASRPGFSNQPQHF. The CDR3 nucleotides are TGTGCCAGCAGGCCGGGATTCAGCAATCAGCCCCAGCATTTT.

V usage is TRBV5-1 and J usage is TRBJ2-5, with 15 bases aligning to TRBD2. The CDR3 length is 16 residues. The germline V gene encodes CDR1 SGHRS and CDR2 YFSETQ. The junction had 5 bases not matched to a gene; V was cut back by 3 bases and J by 5 bases. The CDR3 nucleotides are TGCGCCAGCAGCTGGACTAGCGGGGGGGCAGGGGAGACCCAGTACTTC. Translation: CASSWTSGGAGETQYF.

The rearrangement joins TRBV5-6 to TRBJ2-3; D gene ambiguous. Trimming stripped 4 bases from V and 0 bases from J, with 12 bases between. The V gene's germline CDR1 is SGHDT and CDR2 YYEEEE. The CDR3 contains 15 residues. CDR3 in DNA: TGTGCCAGCAGCCGAAGATTGACTAGCACAGATACGCAGTATTTT. The encoded protein is CASSRRLTSTDTQYF.

This clone was counted a single time. The V gene is TRBV29-1, the J gene TRBJ2-5, with TRBD1 as a possible D gene (5 bases). The J call is in doubt because the DNA end fits TRBJ2-7 better. In germline, CDR1 is SQVTM, CDR2 ANQGSEA. The CDR3 is 13 amino acids. The CDR3 protein is CSAASTDSYEQYF. In nucleotides, the CDR3 is TGCAGCGCTGCCTCGACAGACTCCTACGAGCAGTACTTC.

This sequence joins TRBV5-1 and TRBJ2-1, with D perhaps assigned TRBD1 or TRBD2 (5 bases each). The CDR3 spans 14 residues. Looked up from germline, CDR1 is SGHRS and CDR2 is YFSETQ. The V and J ends lost 1 base and 8 bases respectively, with 13 bases between them. Here the CDR3 reads CASSLLGTKDEQFF. CDR3 DNA sequence: TGCGCCAGCAGCTTGTTAGGGACGAAGGATGAGCAGTTCTTC.

This rearrangement joins TRBV7-2 to TRBJ2-1; 8 bases match TRBD2. CDR1 and CDR2 (germline): SGHTA, FQGNSA. V lost 5 bases and J lost 3; bases outside the gene matches: 6. There are 15 residues in the CDR3. Here the CDR3 DNA reads TGTGCCAGCAGCCCAACTAGCGGAAACTACAATGAGCAGTTCTTC. It translates to CASSPTSGNYNEQFF.

The chain combines TRBV7-9 with TRBJ1-6; maybe TRBD1 (5 bases). From germline, CDR1 is SEHNR and CDR2 FQNEAQ (reference sequence). V lost 5 bases to trimming and J lost 5 bases, with 16 bases between them. The CDR3 has 16 amino acids. For the CDR3, the DNA is TGTGCCAGCAGCCGAAAACGGACCAGGGATAATTCACCCCTCCACTTT. Amino acids: CASSRKRTRDNSPLHF.

CDR3: CASSKGLGTGEHEQYF. CDR3 DNA sequence: TGTGCCAGCAGCAAAGGATTGGGGACAGGGGAACACGAGCAGTACTTC. V gene TRBV21-1 combines with J gene TRBJ2-7; TRBD1, the table's D call, was not compared with the DNA. TRBV21-1 is termed a pseudogene. The CDR3 runs to 16 residues.

The gene calls are TRBV28 and TRBJ1-4, with TRBD1 matching 10 bases. CDR1 and CDR2 from the germline V gene are MDHEN and SYDVKM. This CDR3 spans 16 amino acids. The trim removed 5 bases at V and 5 bases at J, leaving 8 bases unmatched. Written as DNA, the CDR3 is TGTGCCAGCAGTCTTAGGACAGGGGGAAGGAATGAAAAACTGTTTTTT. It translates to CASSLRTGGRNEKLFF.

CDR3 residues: CASSVGNRGGTEAFF. Here the CDR3 DNA reads TGTGCCAGCAGCGTAGGTAACAGGGGCGGGACTGAAGCTTTCTTT. The genes are TRBV9 and TRBJ1-1; 7 bases match TRBD1. V dropped 0 bases and J dropped 5; count of bases not matched to a gene: 7. Germline V gives CDR1 SGDLS, CDR2 YYNGEE. CDR3 length: 15 residues.

Of note for this clone: The junction differs from germline at one of its ends, possibly a read error. This chain uses TRBV11-3 with TRBJ2-2, with 13 nucleotides matching TRBD2. The germline V gene has CDR1 SGHNT and CDR2 YENEEA. CDR3 length: 19 amino acids. In DNA, the CDR3 is TGTGCCAGCAGCTTATTGACGGGACTAGCGGGATGGAACGCCGGGGAGCTGTTTTTT. Amino acid sequence: CASSLLTGLAGWNAGELFF. Using reference TRBV11-3 and TRBJ2-2 for the parts outside the CDR3, the full variable domain is EAGVVQSPRYKIIEKKQPVAFWCNPISGHNTLYWYLQNLGQGPELLIRYENEEAVDDSQLPKDRFSAERLKGVDSTLKIQPAELGDSAVYLCASSLLTGLAGWNAGELFFGEGSRLTVL.

This clone was recorded once. The CDR3 DNA is TGTGCCAGCAGCTCTAGCGGGATCTTTAGAGACGAGCAGTACTTC. Translated: CASSSSGIFRDEQYF. The genes are TRBV7-2 and TRBJ2-7; 9 nucleotides match TRBD2. Trimming took 4 bases from V and 5 from J; bases not matched to a gene: 9. Germline V gives CDR1 SGHTA, CDR2 FQGNSA. The CDR3 has 15 amino acids.

This clone is medium-sized (0.01 to 0.1%) by share. The chain carries TRBV6-4 and TRBJ1-6; 7 bases agree with TRBD1. CDR1 and CDR2 from the germline V gene are MRHNA and SNTAGT. J lost 5 bases, V lost 4 bases, and 2 bases had no gene match. This CDR3 has 14 amino acids. The CDR3 region has the DNA TGTGCCAGCAGTGCAGGGACAGATAATTCACCCCTCCACTTT. It yields the protein CASSAGTDNSPLHF.

The V gene is TRBV6-1, the J gene TRBJ2-3, with 12 bases matching TRBD2. Germline-derived CDR1 and CDR2 are MNHNS and SASEGT. This CDR3 contains 15 residues. The ends lost 2 bases at V and 4 bases at J; junction bases unmatched: 1. The CDR3 nucleotides read TGTGCCAGCAGTGAACTAGCGGGGGGGTCAGATACGCAGTATTTT. Amino acid sequence: CASSELAGGSDTQYF.

V is TRBV29-1 and J is TRBJ2-5; D unresolved. Germline V gene data show CDR1 as SQVTM and CDR2 as ANQGSEA. The CDR3 is 11 amino acids. The V gene lost 3 bases and the J gene lost 6 bases, with 8 bases spanning the gap. The CDR3: CSVDLSKTQYF. CDR3 DNA sequence: TGCAGCGTTGACCTTAGCAAGACCCAGTACTTC.

The V call is TRBV19, the J call TRBJ1-3, with 8 bases lining up with TRBD1. CDR1 and CDR2 from the germline V gene are LNHDA and SQIVND (reference sequence). With V trimmed by 6 bases and J by 0 bases, 1 base remained unmatched. CDR3 length equals 14 residues. The CDR3 protein is CASSRGLSGNTIYF. The CDR3 nucleotides read TGTGCCAGTAGCAGGGGGCTCTCTGGAAACACCATATATTTT.

CDR3 bases: TGTGCCAGTCAACGATGGGGAGATGGCTACACCTTC. Translated: CASQRWGDGYTF. The chain recombines TRBV19 with TRBJ1-2; D is unresolved. V lost 8 bases and J 6 bases, leaving 13 bases between the germline ends. The CDR3 has 12 residues. Germline V gene data show CDR1 as LNHDA and CDR2 as SQIVND (reference sequence).

V is TRBV7-9 and J is TRBJ2-2; D may be TRBD1 (5 bases). With 3 bases removed from V and 5 bases from J, the gap between germline ends came to 7 bases. In germline, CDR1 is SEHNR, CDR2 FQNEAQ (reference sequence). The CDR3 sequence is 13 residues long. CDR3 bases: TGTGCCAGCAGCTTGAAGGGGACCGGGGAGCTGTTTTTT. Amino acid sequence: CASSLKGTGELFF.

This chain joins TRBV10-2 and TRBJ1-1; D perhaps matches TRBD1 (5 bases). The CDR3 is 11 residues long. Germline loops: CDR1 WSHSY, CDR2 SAAADI. Trimming took off 8 bases at V and 4 bases at J, with 8 bases between the two ends. CDR3 coding DNA: TGCGCCAGCTCGCAGGGCACTGAAGCTTTCTTT. Translating it yields CASSQGTEAFF.

This clone was observed a few times. The chain carries TRBV7-9 and TRBJ1-5, with 7 bases identical to TRBD1. The CDR3 has 14 amino acids. CDR1 and CDR2 (germline): SEHNR, FQNEAQ (reference sequence). V lost 5 bases to trimming and J lost 7 bases; unmatched junction nucleotides: 8. CDR3 DNA sequence: TGTGCCAGCAGCCTAACGGGACAGCGGCAGCCCCAGCATTTT. Its protein is CASSLTGQRQPQHF.

This chain links TRBV28 with TRBJ2-7, with 7 bases identical to TRBD2. J was trimmed by 5 bases and V by 6 bases; bases with no gene match: 13. Germline loops: CDR1 MDHEN, CDR2 SYDVKM. The CDR3 is made up of 15 amino acids. The CDR3 is CASRSAGVGDDEQYF. CDR3 DNA sequence: TGTGCCAGCAGGTCGGCGGGAGTCGGGGACGACGAGCAGTACTTC.

The count of this clone is one. The chain recombines TRBV9 with TRBJ1-2; TRBD1 is a possible D gene (5 bases). The CDR3 length is 14 residues. Germline values: CDR1 SGDLS, CDR2 YYNGEE. The V and J ends lost 0 bases and 3 bases respectively, with 9 bases between them. CDR3 sequence (DNA): TGTGCCAGCAGCGTAGATGGGGCCTACTATGGCTACACCTTC. Its translation is CASSVDGAYYGYTF.